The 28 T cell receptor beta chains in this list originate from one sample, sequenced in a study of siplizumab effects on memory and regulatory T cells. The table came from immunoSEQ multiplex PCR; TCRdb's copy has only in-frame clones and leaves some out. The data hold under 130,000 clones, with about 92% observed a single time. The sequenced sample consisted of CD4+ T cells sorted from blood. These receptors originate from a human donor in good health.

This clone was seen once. The CDR3 here is CASSYLQGAEAFF. The DNA for the CDR3 is TGTGCCAGCAGCTATCTACAGGGGGCTGAAGCTTTCTTT. The chain links TRBV7-2 to TRBJ1-1, with 8 bases aligning to TRBD1. Germline CDR1 SGHTA, CDR2 FQGNSA. This CDR3 contains 13 residues. Trimming at V came to 4 bases and at J to 6 bases, leaving 4 bases not matched to a gene.

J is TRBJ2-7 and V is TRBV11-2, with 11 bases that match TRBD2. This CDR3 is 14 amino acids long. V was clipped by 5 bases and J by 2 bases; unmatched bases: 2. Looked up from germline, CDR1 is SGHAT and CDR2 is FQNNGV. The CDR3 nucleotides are TGTGCCAGCAGCCCGGGACTAGCGGCCTACGAGCAGTACTTC. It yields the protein CASSPGLAAYEQYF.

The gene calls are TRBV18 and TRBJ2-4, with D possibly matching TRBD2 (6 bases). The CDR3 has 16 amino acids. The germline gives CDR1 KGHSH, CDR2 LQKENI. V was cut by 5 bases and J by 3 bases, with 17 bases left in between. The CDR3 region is CASSASSPGSKNIQYF. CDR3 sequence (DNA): TGTGCCAGCTCAGCTTCAAGTCCCGGGAGCAAAAACATTCAGTACTTC.

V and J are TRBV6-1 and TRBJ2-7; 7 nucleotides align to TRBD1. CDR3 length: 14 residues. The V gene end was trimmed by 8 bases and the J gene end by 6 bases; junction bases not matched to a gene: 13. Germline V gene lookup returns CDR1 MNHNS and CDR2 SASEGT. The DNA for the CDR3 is TGTGCCAGCTCCGGGACAGCCCTTGGTCGCGAGCAGTACTTC. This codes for CASSGTALGREQYF.

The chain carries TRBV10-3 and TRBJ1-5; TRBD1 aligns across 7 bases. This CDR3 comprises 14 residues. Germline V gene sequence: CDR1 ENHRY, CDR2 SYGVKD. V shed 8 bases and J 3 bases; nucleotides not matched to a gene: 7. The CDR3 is CAIGDRGPNQPQHF. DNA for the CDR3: TGTGCCATCGGGGACAGAGGACCCAATCAGCCCCAGCATTTT.

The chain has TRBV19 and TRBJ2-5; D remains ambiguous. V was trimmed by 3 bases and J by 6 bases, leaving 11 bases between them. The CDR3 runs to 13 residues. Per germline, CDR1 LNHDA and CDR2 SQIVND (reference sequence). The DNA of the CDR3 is TGTGCCAGTAGTATTTCTAGAAAGAAGACCCAGTACTTC. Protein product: CASSISRKKTQYF.

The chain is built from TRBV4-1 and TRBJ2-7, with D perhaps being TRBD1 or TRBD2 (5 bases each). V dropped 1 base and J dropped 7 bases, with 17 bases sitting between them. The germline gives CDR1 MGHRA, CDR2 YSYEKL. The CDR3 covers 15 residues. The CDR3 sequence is CASSQAQGGGREQYF. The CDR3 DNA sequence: TGCGCCAGCAGCCAAGCGCAGGGTGGGGGAAGGGAGCAGTACTTC.

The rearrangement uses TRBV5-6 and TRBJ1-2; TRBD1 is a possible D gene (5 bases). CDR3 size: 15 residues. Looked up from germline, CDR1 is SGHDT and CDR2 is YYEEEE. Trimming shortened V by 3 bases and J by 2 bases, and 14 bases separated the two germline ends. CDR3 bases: TGTGCCAGCAGCTCAAGCAACGGGGGGAACTATGGCTACACCTTC. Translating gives CASSSSNGGNYGYTF.

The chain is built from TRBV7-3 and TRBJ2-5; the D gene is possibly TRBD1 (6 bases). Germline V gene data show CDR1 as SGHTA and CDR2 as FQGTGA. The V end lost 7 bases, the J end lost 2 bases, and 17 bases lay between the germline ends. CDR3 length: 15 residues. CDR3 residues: CASTTGRGVQETQYF. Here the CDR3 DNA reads TGTGCCAGCACGACCGGCAGGGGCGTTCAAGAGACCCAGTACTTC.

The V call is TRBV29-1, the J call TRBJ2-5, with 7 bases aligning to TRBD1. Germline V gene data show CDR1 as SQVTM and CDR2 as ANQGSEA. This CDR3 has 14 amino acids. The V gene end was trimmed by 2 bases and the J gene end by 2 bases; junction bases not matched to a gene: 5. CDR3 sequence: CSVEMGQSQETQYF. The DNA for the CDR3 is TGCAGCGTTGAAATGGGACAGTCGCAAGAGACCCAGTACTTC.

The CDR3 DNA reads as TGTGCCAGCAGCTTGTCACCCTACCCGAACACCGGGGAGCTGTTTTTT. Translation gives CASSLSPYPNTGELFF. The chain couples TRBV5-5 to TRBJ2-2; D not certain. Trimming took off 1 base at V and 0 bases at J, with 10 bases between the two ends. CDR1 and CDR2 (germline): SGHKS, YYEKEE (reference sequence). This CDR3 contains 16 residues.

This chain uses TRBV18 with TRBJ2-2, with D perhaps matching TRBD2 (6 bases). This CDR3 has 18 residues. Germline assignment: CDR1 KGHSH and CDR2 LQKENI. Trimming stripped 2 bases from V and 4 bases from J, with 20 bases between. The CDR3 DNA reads TGTGCCAGCTCACCAACGGGACTCTCAAGTGTCGGCACCGGGGAGCTGTTTTTT. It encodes CASSPTGLSSVGTGELFF.

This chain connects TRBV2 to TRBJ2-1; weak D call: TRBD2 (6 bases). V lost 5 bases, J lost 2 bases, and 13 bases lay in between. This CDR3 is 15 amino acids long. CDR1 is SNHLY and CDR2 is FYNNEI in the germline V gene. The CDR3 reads CASSLLASPYNEQFF. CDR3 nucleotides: TGTGCCAGCAGTCTCCTAGCGTCCCCCTACAATGAGCAGTTCTTC.

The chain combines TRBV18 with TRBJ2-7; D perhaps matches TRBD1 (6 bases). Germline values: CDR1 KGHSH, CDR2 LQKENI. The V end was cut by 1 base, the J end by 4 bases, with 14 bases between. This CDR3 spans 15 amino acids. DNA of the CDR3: TGTGCCAGCTCACCACTGCCAGGGGATTCGTACGAGCAGTACTTC. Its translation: CASSPLPGDSYEQYF.

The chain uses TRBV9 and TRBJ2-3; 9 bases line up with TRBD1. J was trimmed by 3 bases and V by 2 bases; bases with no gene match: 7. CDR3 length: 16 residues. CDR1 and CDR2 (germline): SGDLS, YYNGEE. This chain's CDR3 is CASSVTSGTGTDTQYF. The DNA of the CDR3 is TGTGCCAGCAGCGTTACGTCGGGGACAGGGACAGATACGCAGTATTTT.

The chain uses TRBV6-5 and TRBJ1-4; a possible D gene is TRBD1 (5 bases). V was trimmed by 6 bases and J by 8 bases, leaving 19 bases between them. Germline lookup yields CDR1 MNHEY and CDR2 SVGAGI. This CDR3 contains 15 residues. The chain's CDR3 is CASSLIGAGGEKLFF. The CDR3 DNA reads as TGTGCCAGCAGCCTAATAGGGGCGGGAGGAGAAAAACTGTTTTTT.

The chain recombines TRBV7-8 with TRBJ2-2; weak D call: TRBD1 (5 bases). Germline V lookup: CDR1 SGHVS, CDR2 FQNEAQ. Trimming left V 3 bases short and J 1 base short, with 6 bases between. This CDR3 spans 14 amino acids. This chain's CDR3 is CASSLQGNTGELFF. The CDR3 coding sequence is TGTGCCAGCAGCTTGCAGGGGAACACCGGGGAGCTGTTTTTT. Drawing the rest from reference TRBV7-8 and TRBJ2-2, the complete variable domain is GAGVSQSPRYKVAKRGQDVALRCDPISGHVSLFWYQQALGQGPEFLTYFQNEAQLDKSGLPSDRFFAERPEGSVSTLKIQRTQQEDSAVYLCASSLQGNTGELFFGEGSRLTVL.

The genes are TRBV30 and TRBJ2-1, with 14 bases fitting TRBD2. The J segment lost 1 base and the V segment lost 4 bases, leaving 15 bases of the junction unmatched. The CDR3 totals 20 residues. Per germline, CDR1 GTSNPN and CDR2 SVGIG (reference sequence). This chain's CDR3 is CAWIPPGLAGVWGSYNEQFF. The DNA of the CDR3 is TGTGCCTGGATTCCGCCGGGACTAGCGGGAGTGTGGGGGTCCTACAATGAGCAGTTCTTC.

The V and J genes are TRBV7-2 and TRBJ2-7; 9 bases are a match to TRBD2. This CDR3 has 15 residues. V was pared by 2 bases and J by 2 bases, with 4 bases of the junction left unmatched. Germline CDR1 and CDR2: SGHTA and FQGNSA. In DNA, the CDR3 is TGTGCCAGCAGCTTAATGGGACTAGCCCCCTACGAGCAGTACTTC. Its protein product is CASSLMGLAPYEQYF.

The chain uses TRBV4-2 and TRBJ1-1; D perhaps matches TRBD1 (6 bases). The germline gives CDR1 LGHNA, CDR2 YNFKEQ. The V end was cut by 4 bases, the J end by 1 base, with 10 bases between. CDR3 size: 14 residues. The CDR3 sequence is CASSRQQGNTEAFF. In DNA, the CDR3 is TGTGCCAGCAGCCGACAACAGGGGAACACTGAAGCTTTCTTT.

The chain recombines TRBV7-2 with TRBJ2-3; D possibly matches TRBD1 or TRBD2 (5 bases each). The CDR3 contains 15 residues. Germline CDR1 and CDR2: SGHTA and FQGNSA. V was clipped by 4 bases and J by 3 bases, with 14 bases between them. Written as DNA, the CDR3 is TGTGCCAGCAGCTCTTCCGGGACCAATACAGATACGCAGTATTTT. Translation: CASSSSGTNTDTQYF.

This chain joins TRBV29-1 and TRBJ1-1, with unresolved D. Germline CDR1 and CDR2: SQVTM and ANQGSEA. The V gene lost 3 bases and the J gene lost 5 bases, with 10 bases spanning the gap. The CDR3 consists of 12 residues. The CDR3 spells CSVDSHGTEAFF. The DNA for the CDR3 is TGCAGCGTTGATTCCCATGGTACTGAAGCTTTCTTT.

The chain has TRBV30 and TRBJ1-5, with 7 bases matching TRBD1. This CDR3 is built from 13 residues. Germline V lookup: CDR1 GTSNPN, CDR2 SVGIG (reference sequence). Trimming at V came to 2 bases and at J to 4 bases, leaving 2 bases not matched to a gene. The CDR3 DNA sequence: TGTGCCTGGAGTAGACAGGGAAATCAGCCCCAGCATTTT. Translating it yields CAWSRQGNQPQHF.

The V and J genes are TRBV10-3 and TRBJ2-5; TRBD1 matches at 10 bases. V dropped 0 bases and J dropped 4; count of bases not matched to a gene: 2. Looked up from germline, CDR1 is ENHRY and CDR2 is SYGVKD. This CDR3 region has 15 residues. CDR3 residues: CAISESGDRGETQYF. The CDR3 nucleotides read TGTGCCATCAGTGAGTCAGGGGACAGGGGAGAGACCCAGTACTTC.

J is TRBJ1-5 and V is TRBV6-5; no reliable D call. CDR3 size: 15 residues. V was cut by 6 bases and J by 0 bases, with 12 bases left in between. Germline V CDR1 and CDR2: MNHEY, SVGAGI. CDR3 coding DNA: TGTGCCAGCAGCCAGAGGCAGTATAGCAATCAGCCCCAGCATTTT. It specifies CASSQRQYSNQPQHF.

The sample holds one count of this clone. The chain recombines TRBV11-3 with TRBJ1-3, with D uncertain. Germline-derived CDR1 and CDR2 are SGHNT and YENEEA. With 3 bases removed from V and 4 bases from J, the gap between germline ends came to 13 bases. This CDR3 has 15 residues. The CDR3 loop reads CASSFGRATGNTIYF. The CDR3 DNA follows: TGTGCCAGCAGCTTCGGTAGGGCAACCGGAAACACCATATATTTT.

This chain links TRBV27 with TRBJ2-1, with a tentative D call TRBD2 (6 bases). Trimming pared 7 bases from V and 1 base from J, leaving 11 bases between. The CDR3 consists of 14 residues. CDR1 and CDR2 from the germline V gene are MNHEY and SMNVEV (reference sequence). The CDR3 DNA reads TGTGCCAGCACCCGGGGGAGGTCCTACAATGAGCAGTTCTTC. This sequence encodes CASTRGRSYNEQFF.

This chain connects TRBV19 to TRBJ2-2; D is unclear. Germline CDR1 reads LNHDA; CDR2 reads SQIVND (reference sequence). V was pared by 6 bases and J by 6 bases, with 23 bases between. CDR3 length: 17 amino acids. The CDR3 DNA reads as TGTGCCAGTAGATCATCTCTAGTTCCGCTCCCATCCGGGGAGCTGTTTTTT. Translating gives CASRSSLVPLPSGELFF.